This T cell receptor (beta chain) was documented in a study of PD-1 blockade in classical Hodgkin lymphoma. The study, taken as a whole, reports: Diversity in CD4+ TCRs, unlike that measured in CD8+ TCRs, had risen significantly by C4D1. Complete responders started with a diversity level that resembled newly diagnosed patients at baseline.

V dropped 2 bases and J dropped 2; count of bases not matched to a gene: 3. This CDR3 has 16 amino acids. Germline-derived CDR1 and CDR2 are LNHNV and YYDKDF (reference sequence). Assay: immunoSEQ multiplex PCR; the TCRdb copy retains only in-frame clones and omits some. In the table there are 70,000 to 85,000 clones, roughly 91% of which are singletons. Brentuximab vedotin exposure varied among the patients, all of whom had relapsed after autologous stem cell transplantation. Turning to this clone: Its antigen is not known.

The sequencing used peripheral blood mononuclear cells (PBMCs), collected at baseline. The origin of this receptor is a human donor with classical Hodgkin lymphoma. This chain links TRBV15 with TRBJ2-7, with TRBD2 matching over 13 bases. The CDR3 spells CATSRPTSGGAYEQYF. The CDR3 DNA reads TGTGCCACCAGCAGACCTACTAGCGGGGGGGCCTACGAGCAGTACTTC.